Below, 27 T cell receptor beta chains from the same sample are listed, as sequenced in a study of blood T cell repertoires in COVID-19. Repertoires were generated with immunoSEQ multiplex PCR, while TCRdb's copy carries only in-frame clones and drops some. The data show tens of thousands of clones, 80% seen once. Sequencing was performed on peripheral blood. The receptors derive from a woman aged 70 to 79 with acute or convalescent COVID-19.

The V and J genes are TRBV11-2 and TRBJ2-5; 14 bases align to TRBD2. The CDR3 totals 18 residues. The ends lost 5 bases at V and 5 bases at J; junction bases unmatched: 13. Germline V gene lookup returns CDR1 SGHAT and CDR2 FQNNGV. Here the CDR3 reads CASSPATSGGAGRETQYF. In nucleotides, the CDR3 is TGTGCCAGCAGCCCAGCGACTAGCGGGGGGGCCGGGAGGGAGACCCAGTACTTC.

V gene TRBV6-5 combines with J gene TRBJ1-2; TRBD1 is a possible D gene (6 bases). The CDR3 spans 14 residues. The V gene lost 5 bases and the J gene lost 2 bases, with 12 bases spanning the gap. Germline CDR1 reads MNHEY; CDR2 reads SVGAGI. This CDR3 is CASSTGFGNYGYTF. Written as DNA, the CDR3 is TGTGCCAGCAGTACAGGGTTCGGCAACTATGGCTACACCTTC.

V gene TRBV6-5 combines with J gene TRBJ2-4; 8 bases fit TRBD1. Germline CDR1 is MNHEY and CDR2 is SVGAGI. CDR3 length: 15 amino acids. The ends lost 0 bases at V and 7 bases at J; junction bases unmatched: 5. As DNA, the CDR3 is TGTGCCAGCAGTTACTCAATAACAGGGGGGAACATTCAGTACTTC. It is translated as CASSYSITGGNIQYF.

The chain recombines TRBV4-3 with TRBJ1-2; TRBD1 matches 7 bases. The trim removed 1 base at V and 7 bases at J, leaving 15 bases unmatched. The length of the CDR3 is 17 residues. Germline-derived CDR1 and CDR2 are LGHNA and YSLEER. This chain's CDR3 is CASSQVMLTGNVRGYTF. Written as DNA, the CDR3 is TGCGCCAGCAGCCAAGTAATGTTGACAGGGAATGTGCGTGGCTACACCTTC.

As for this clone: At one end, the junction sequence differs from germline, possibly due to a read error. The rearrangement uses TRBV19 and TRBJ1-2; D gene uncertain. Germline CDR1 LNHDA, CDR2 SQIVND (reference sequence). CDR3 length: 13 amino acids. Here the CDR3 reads CASSMEGLHESLF. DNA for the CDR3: TGTGCCAGTAGTATGGAAGGACTACATGAATCTCTCTTC.

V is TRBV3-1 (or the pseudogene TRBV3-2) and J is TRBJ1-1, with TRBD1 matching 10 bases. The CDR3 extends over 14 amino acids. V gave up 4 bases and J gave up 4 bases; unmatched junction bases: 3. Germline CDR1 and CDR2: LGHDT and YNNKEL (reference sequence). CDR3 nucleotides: TGTGCCAGCAGCCCGTGGGACAGGGGCACTGAAGCTTTCTTT. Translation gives CASSPWDRGTEAFF.

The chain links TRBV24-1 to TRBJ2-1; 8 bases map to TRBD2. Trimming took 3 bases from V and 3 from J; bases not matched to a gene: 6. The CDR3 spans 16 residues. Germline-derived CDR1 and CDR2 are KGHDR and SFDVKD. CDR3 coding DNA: TGTGCCACCAGTGATCCGAGCGGGGGAATCTACAATGAGCAGTTCTTC. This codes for CATSDPSGGIYNEQFF.

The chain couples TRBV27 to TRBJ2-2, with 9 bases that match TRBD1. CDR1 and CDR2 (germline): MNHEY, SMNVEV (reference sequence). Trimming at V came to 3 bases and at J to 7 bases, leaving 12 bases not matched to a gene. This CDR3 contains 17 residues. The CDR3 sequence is CASSFSDRGFSNGELFF. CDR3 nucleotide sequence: TGTGCCAGCAGTTTCTCGGACAGGGGCTTTTCCAACGGGGAGCTGTTTTTT.

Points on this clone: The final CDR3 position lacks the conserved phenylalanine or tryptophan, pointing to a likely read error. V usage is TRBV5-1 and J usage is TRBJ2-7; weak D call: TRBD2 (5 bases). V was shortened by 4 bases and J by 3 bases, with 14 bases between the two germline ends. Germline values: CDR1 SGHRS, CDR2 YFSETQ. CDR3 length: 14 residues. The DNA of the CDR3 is TGCGCCAGCAGCGCAACAGCCAGCGGCTACGAGCAGTACCTC. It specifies CASSATASGYEQYL.

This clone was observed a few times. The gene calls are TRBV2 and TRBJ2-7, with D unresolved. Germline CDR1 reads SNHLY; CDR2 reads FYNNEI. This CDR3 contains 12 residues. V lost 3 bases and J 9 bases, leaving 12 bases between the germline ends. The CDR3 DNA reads TGTGCCAGCAGTGACTTCAGGCCCCCGCAGTACTTC. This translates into CASSDFRPPQYF.

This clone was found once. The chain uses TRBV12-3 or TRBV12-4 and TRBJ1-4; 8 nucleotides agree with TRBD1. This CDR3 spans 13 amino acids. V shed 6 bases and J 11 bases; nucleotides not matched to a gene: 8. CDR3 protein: CASSLRTGYKLFF. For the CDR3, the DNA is TGTGCCAGCAGCCTACGGACAGGGTATAAACTGTTTTTT.

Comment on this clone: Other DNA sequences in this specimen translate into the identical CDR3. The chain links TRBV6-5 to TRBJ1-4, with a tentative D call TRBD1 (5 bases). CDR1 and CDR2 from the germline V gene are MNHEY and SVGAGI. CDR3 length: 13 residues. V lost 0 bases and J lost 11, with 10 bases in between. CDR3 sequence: CASSYSSGGKLFF. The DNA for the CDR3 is TGTGCCAGCAGTTACTCGAGTGGGGGGAAACTGTTTTTT.

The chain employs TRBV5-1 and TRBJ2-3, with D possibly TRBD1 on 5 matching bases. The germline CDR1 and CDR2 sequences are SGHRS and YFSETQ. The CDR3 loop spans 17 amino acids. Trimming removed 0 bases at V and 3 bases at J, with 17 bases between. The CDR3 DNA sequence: TGCGCCAGCAGCTTGGCCCAGGAGACAGTAAGGACAGATACGCAGTATTTT. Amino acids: CASSLAQETVRTDTQYF.

DNA of the CDR3: TGTGCCAGCTTTACAACGGAGGCCCCGAGCACTGGCTACACCTTC. Protein: CASFTTEAPSTGYTF. The rearrangement joins TRBV6-5 to TRBJ1-2; D not certain. CDR1 is MNHEY, CDR2 SVGAGI, per germline. The CDR3 length is 15 residues. V was pared by 8 bases and J by 7 bases, with 23 bases between.

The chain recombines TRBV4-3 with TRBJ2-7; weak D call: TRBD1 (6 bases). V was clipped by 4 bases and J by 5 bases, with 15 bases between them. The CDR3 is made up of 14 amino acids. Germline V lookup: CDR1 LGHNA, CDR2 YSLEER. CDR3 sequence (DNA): TGCGCCAGCAGCCCTTACAGGGATTCCCACGAGCAGTACTTC. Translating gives CASSPYRDSHEQYF.

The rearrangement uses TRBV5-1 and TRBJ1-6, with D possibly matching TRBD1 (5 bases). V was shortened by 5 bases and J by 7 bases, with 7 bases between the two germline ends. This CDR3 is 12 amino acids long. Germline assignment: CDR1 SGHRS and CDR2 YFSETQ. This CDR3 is CASRTVNSPLHF. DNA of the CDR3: TGCGCCAGCAGGACAGTAAATTCACCCCTCCACTTT.

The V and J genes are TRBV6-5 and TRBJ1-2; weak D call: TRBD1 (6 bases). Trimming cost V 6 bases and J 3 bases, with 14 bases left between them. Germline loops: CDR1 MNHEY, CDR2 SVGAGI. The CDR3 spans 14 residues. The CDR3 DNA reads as TGTGCCAGCAGGCGGACAGATCTCTACTATGGCTACACCTTC. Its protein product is CASRRTDLYYGYTF.

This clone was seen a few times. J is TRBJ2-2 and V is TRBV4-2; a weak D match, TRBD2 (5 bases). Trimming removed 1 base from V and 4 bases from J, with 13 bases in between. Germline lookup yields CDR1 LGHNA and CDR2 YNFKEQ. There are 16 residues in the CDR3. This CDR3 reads CASSQGATAGTGELFF. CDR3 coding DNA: TGTGCCAGCAGCCAAGGGGCTACCGCGGGCACCGGGGAGCTGTTTTTT.

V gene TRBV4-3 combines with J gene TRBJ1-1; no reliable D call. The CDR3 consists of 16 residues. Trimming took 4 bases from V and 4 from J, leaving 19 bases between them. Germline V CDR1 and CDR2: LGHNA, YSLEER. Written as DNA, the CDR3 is TGCGCCAGCAGCCCAGACACTGTAGAGGTGGGCACTGAAGCTTTCTTT. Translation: CASSPDTVEVGTEAFF.

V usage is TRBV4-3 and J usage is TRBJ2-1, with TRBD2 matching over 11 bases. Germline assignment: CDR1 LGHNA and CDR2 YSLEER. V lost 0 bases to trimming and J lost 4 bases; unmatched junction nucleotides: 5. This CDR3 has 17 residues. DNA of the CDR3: TGCGCCAGCAGCCAAGAACTAGCGGGGGAAAAATACAATGAGCAGTTCTTC. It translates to CASSQELAGEKYNEQFF.

CDR3 in amino acids: CASSWTGFGNQPQHF. The CDR3 DNA reads TGTGCCAGCAGTTGGACAGGGTTTGGCAATCAGCCCCAGCATTTT. V gene TRBV6-2 or TRBV6-3 combines with J gene TRBJ1-5, with TRBD1 matching 8 bases. The CDR3 sequence is 15 residues long. Per germline, CDR1 MNHEY and CDR2 SVGEGT. V lost 4 bases, J lost 2 bases, and 4 bases stayed unmatched.

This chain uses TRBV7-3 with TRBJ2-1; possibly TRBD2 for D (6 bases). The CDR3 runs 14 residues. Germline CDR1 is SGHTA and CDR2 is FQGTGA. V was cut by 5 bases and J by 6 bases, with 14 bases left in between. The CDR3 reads CASSPDYFGNEQFF. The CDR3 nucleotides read TGTGCCAGCAGCCCGGACTACTTTGGCAATGAGCAGTTCTTC. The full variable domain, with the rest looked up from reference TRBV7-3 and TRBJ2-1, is GAGVSQTPSNKVTEKGKYVELRCDPISGHTALYWYRQSLGQGPEFLIYFQGTGAADDSGLPNDRFFAVRPEGSVSTLKIQRTERGDSAVYLCASSPDYFGNEQFFGPGTRLTVL.

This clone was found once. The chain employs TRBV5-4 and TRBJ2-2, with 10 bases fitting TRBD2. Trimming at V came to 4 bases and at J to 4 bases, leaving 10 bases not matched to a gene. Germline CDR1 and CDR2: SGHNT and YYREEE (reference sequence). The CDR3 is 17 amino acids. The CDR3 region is CASSRGALAGFTGELFF. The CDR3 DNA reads TGTGCCAGCAGCCGGGGGGCACTAGCGGGGTTCACCGGGGAGCTGTTTTTT.

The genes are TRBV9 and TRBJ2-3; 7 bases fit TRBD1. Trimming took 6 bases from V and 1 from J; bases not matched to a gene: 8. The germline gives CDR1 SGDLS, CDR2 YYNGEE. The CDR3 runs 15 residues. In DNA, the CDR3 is TGTGCCAGCACGGACAGGTTCGTCGGCACAGATACGCAGTATTTT. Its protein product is CASTDRFVGTDTQYF.

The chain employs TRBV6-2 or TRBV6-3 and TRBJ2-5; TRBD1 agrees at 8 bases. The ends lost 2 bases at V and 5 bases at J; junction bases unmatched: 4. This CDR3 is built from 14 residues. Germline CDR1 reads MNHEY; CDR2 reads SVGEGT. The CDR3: CASSYAGGDETQYF. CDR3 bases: TGTGCCAGCAGTTACGCAGGGGGCGACGAGACCCAGTACTTC.

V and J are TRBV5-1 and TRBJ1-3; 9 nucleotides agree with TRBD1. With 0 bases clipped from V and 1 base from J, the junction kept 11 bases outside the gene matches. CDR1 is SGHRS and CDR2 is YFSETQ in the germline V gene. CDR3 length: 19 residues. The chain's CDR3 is CASSLDRPGGQGSGNTIYF. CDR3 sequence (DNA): TGCGCCAGCAGCTTGGACAGACCAGGCGGACAGGGGTCTGGAAACACCATATATTTT. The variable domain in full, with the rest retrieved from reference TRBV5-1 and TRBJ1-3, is KAGVTQTPRYLIKTRGQQVTLSCSPISGHRSVSWYQQTPGQGLQFLFEYFSETQRNKGNFPGRFSGRQFSNSRSEMNVSTLELGDSALYLCASSLDRPGGQGSGNTIYFGEGSWLTVV.

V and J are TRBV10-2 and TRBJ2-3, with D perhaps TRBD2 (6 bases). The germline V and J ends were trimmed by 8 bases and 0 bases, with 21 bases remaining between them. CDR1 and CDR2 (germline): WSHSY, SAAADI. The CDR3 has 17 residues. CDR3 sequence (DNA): TGCGCCAGCGGAGGTCCAGGGCGGGGCCCGAGCACAGATACGCAGTATTTT. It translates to CASGGPGRGPSTDTQYF.